Sequencing of this TCR beta chain was carried out in a study of identical twins. Findings and caveats of the study: Zero-insertion analyses were open to partial confounding by invariant MAIT and iNKT cells.

Healthy Caucasians made up all donors. One entry per CDR3 protein, called by TCRdb with MiXCR from the 5' RACE reads. Counted here are hundreds of thousands of distinct CDR3 sequences, roughly 6.2% occurring once; the ten biggest clones make up roughly 1.8%. This clonotype appeared many times. Its cognate antigen is unknown. Germline V gene sequence: CDR1 SQVTM, CDR2 ANQGSEA. V dropped 4 bases and J dropped 12; count of bases not matched to a gene: 6. The CDR3 contains 11 residues. Sequenced sample: naive T cells sorted from blood. The chain is built from TRBV29-1 and TRBJ1-1, with 9 positions matching TRBD1. This clonotype originated in a man younger than 35 in good health. CDR3 in amino acids: CSVGGDRAPFF. The DNA for the CDR3 is TGCAGCGTTGGTGGGGACAGGGCACCTTTCTTT.